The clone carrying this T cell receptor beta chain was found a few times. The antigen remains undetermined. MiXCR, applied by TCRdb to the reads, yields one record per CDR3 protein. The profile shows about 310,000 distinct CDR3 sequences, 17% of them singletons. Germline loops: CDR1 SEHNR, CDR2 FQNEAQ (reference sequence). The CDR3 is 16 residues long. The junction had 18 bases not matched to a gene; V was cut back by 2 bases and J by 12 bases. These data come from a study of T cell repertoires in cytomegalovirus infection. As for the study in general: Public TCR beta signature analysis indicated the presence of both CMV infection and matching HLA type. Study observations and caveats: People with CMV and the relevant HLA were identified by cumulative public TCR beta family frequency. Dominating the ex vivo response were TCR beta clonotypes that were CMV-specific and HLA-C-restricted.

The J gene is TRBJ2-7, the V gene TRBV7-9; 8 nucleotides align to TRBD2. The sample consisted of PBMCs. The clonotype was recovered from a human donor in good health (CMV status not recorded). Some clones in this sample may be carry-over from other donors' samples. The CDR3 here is CASSLSQAGGHRGLYF. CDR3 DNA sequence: TGTGCCAGCAGCTTATCTCAGGCGGGGGGCCACCGGGGTCTGTACTTC.